This record covers a single TCR beta chain. CDR3 length: 14 amino acids. Germline V gene lookup returns CDR1 DFQATT and CDR2 SNEGSKA (reference sequence). Unmatched junction bases numbered 14, after V lost 6 bases and J lost 8 bases. TCRdb ran MiXCR on the RT-PCR reads and lists one entry per CDR3 protein. The table includes hundreds of thousands of distinct CDR3 sequences, approximately 15% detected once. This clonotype was sampled from a female donor in good health, serving as a healthy control. The specimen was memory CD4+ T cells from blood. This chain connects TRBV20-1 to TRBJ1-2; TRBD1 matches at 8 bases. CDR3 sequence: CSAITDRGIWGYTF. The CDR3 DNA reads TGCAGTGCCATCACCGACAGGGGTATTTGGGGCTACACCTTC.